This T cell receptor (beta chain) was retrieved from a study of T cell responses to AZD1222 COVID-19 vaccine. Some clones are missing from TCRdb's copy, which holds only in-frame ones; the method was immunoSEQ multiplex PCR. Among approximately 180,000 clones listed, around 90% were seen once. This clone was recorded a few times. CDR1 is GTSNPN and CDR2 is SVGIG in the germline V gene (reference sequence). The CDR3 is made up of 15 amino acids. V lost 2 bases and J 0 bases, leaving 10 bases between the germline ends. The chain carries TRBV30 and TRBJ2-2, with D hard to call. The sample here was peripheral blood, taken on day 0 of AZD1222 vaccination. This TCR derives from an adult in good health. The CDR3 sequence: CAWSNLNANTGELFF. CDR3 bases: TGTGCCTGGAGTAACCTAAACGCGAACACCGGGGAGCTGTTTTTT.